This T cell receptor (beta chain) was sequenced in a study of beta chain features in type 1 diabetes. Study-level findings and limits: The naive, central memory and Treg TCRB repertoires looked more alike in patients than they did in healthy donors. Fewer junction insertions and more nucleotide deletions appeared in type 1 diabetes patients.

Comments on this clone: Its antigen is as yet unknown. The same CDR3 arises from other DNA sequences in this sample as well.

Sequencing targeted expressed TCRB transcripts, as all isolated RNA had been reverse transcribed. Produced via immunoSEQ multiplex PCR; TCRdb's table is partial and in-frame only. This sample carries 150,000 or so clones, 9.2% of them seen once, and the ten largest clones take 0.6% to 0.8%. The CDR3 runs 15 residues. V shed 2 bases and J 5 bases; nucleotides not matched to a gene: 3. Germline loops: CDR1 SGHRS, CDR2 YFSETQ. The V gene is TRBV5-1, the J gene TRBJ2-1, with TRBD2 matching over 11 bases. The sequence was collected from a man aged 18 to 30 in good health. Sequencing input: central memory CD4+ T cells from blood. Written as DNA, the CDR3 is TGCGCCAGCAGCTTCTTAGCGGGGGGGAACAATGAGCAGTTCTTC. It translates to CASSFLAGGNNEQFF. The complete variable domain, with remaining parts taken from reference TRBV5-1 and TRBJ2-1, reads KAGVTQTPRYLIKTRGQQVTLSCSPISGHRSVSWYQQTPGQGLQFLFEYFSETQRNKGNFPGRFSGRQFSNSRSEMNVSTLELGDSALYLCASSFLAGGNNEQFFGPGTRLTVL.